This entry lists 24 T cell receptor beta chains sequenced from one sample in a study of blood T cell repertoires in COVID-19. Repertoires were generated with immunoSEQ multiplex PCR, while TCRdb's copy carries only in-frame clones and drops some. Counted here are 25,000 to 35,000 clones, 90% to 95% occurring once; the ten biggest clones make up under 7%. The sequenced sample was peripheral blood. These TCRs come from a human donor in a cohort sampled during active COVID-19.

The chain has TRBV15 and TRBJ1-4; D might be TRBD1 (5 bases). The CDR3 consists of 16 residues. The germline V gene encodes CDR1 LNHNV and CDR2 YYDKDF (reference sequence). Trimming shortened V by 1 base and J by 4 bases, and 13 bases separated the two germline ends. The CDR3, as DNA: TGTGCCACCAGCAGAGTTGGGGCAGGGAATAATGAAAAACTGTTTTTT. This sequence encodes CATSRVGAGNNEKLFF.

The chain carries TRBV30 and TRBJ1-5; 7 nucleotides match TRBD1. Trimming cost V 3 bases and J 1 base; bases outside gene matches: 6. Per germline, CDR1 GTSNPN and CDR2 SVGIG (reference sequence). The length of the CDR3 is 15 residues. The DNA of the CDR3 is TGTGCCTGGAGCCGACAGGGACCAAGCAATCAGCCCCAGCATTTT. Encoded protein: CAWSRQGPSNQPQHF.

The V gene is TRBV12-3 or TRBV12-4, the J gene TRBJ2-1; 7 bases align to TRBD2. The CDR3 is made up of 13 amino acids. With V trimmed by 5 bases and J by 8 bases, 6 bases remained unmatched. CDR3 amino acids: CASSAKGLHEQFF. The CDR3 DNA sequence: TGTGCCAGCAGTGCTAAGGGACTACATGAGCAGTTCTTC.

This clone was detected only a few times. This sequence joins TRBV2 and TRBJ1-4, with 7 bases aligning to TRBD1. The CDR3 runs to 15 residues. After removal of 3 bases from V and 2 bases from J, the junction contained 3 bases not matched to a gene. CDR1 SNHLY and CDR2 FYNNEI come from the germline V gene. CDR3 protein: CASSEQGQTNEKLFF. In DNA, the CDR3 is TGTGCCAGCAGTGAGCAGGGACAGACTAATGAAAAACTGTTTTTT.

The genes are TRBV5-1 and TRBJ1-5; D remains ambiguous. Germline values: CDR1 SGHRS, CDR2 YFSETQ. This CDR3 contains 14 residues. Trimming removed 0 bases at V and 6 bases at J, with 10 bases between. CDR3 sequence: CASSLGENTQPQHF. CDR3 in DNA: TGCGCCAGCAGCTTGGGGGAGAACACTCAGCCCCAGCATTTT.

The chain employs TRBV18 and TRBJ1-1, with D unclear. Germline loops: CDR1 KGHSH, CDR2 LQKENI. This CDR3 is built from 14 residues. Trimming took off 6 bases at V and 0 bases at J, with 11 bases between the two ends. CDR3 residues: CASSTGLVNTEAFF. CDR3 coding DNA: TGTGCCAGCTCGACCGGGTTAGTGAACACTGAAGCTTTCTTT. Combining the CDR3 with reference TRBV18 and TRBJ1-1 gives the whole variable domain NAGVMQNPRHLVRRRGQEARLRCSPMKGHSHVYWYRQLPEEGLKFMVYLQKENIIDESGMPKERFSAEFPKEGPSILRIQQVVRGDSAAYFCASSTGLVNTEAFFGQGTRLTVV.

The J gene is TRBJ2-3, the V gene TRBV14; the D is unclear. Looked up from germline, CDR1 is SGHDN and CDR2 is FVKESK. This CDR3 has 12 amino acids. V was cut by 3 bases and J by 2 bases, with 3 bases left in between. The CDR3 protein is CASSQYTDTQYF. CDR3 nucleotide sequence: TGTGCCAGCAGCCAGTACACAGATACGCAGTATTTT.

This sequence joins TRBV19 and TRBJ2-1; no definite D call. This CDR3 comprises 11 residues. CDR1 LNHDA and CDR2 SQIVND come from the germline V gene (reference sequence). V lost 8 bases and J lost 8, with 10 bases in between. CDR3 region: CASSEFDEQFF. In DNA form, the CDR3 reads TGTGCCAGTTCTGAGTTCGATGAGCAGTTCTTC.

The chain combines TRBV29-1 with TRBJ1-2; 11 bases match TRBD1. The trim removed 5 bases at V and 6 bases at J, leaving 20 bases unmatched. CDR1 SQVTM and CDR2 ANQGSEA come from the germline V gene. The CDR3 contains 18 residues. CDR3 residues: CSVSVLTGTGGQGDGYTF. CDR3 sequence (DNA): TGCAGCGTTTCCGTATTGACCGGGACAGGGGGTCAGGGGGATGGCTACACCTTC. Based on the CDR3 plus reference TRBV29-1 and TRBJ1-2, the full variable domain is SAVISQKPSRDICQRGTSLTIQCQVDSQVTMMFWYRQQPGQSLTLIATANQGSEATYESGFVIDKFPISRPNLTFSTLTVSNMSPEDSSIYLCSVSVLTGTGGQGDGYTFGSGTRLTVV.

V gene TRBV19 combines with J gene TRBJ1-5; 9 bases match TRBD1. With 8 bases clipped from V and 5 bases from J, the junction kept 4 bases outside the gene matches. CDR1 is LNHDA and CDR2 is SQIVND in the germline V gene (reference sequence). This CDR3 region has 13 residues. CDR3 bases: TGTGCCAGTTCAAGGACAGGGGATCAGCCCCAGCATTTT. It encodes CASSRTGDQPQHF.

The rearrangement links TRBV19 to TRBJ2-1, with D unclear. Trimming cost V 3 bases and J 11 bases, with 11 bases left between them. From germline, CDR1 is LNHDA and CDR2 SQIVND (reference sequence). This CDR3 comprises 12 residues. Here the CDR3 DNA reads TGTGCCAGTAGTATTGACTCCCGACAGCAGTTCTTC. Its translation: CASSIDSRQQFF.

This chain joins TRBV19 and TRBJ1-3; 8 bases fit TRBD1. Germline V gives CDR1 LNHDA, CDR2 SQIVND (reference sequence). The V segment lost 6 bases and the J segment 0 bases; nucleotides outside the gene matches: 4. CDR3 size: 15 residues. CDR3 in amino acids: CASSPTGGSGNTIYF. CDR3 nucleotide sequence: TGTGCCAGTAGCCCTACAGGGGGCTCTGGAAACACCATATATTTT.

The V and J genes are TRBV5-1 and TRBJ2-5; tentative D call: TRBD2 (5 bases). V was pared by 4 bases and J by 5 bases, with 12 bases between. This CDR3 contains 13 residues. Per germline, CDR1 SGHRS and CDR2 YFSETQ. CDR3 protein: CASSRSGWETQYF. The CDR3 bases are TGCGCCAGCAGCCGGAGCGGTTGGGAGACCCAGTACTTC.

V usage is TRBV6-6 and J usage is TRBJ1-1, with 7 bases that match TRBD1. V trimming: 6 bases; J trimming: 0 bases; junction bases outside the gene matches: 7. The CDR3 extends over 15 amino acids. Germline CDR1 and CDR2: MNHNY and SVGAGI (reference sequence). CDR3 loop: CASSQRQGVNTEAFF. CDR3 sequence (DNA): TGTGCCAGCAGCCAAAGACAGGGAGTGAACACTGAAGCTTTCTTT.

The genes are TRBV6-2 or TRBV6-3 and TRBJ2-7; the D gene is possibly TRBD2 (5 bases). Trimming cost V 2 bases and J 7 bases, with 21 bases left between them. This CDR3 region has 16 residues. The germline V gene encodes CDR1 MNHEY and CDR2 SVGEGT. The CDR3 coding sequence is TGTGCCAGCAGTTACGGTCTCCCAGTAACGGGGTGGGAGCAGTACGTC. Translated: CASSYGLPVTGWEQYV.

The chain has TRBV7-9 and TRBJ1-2; a possible D gene is TRBD1 (5 bases). The V end lost 5 bases, the J end lost 8 bases, and 12 bases lay between the germline ends. This CDR3 is 12 amino acids long. Germline V gene lookup returns CDR1 SEHNR and CDR2 FQNEAQ (reference sequence). DNA of the CDR3: TGTGCCAGCAGCCCCAGGGTAGAGGGCTACACCTTC. This gives the protein CASSPRVEGYTF.

This chain links TRBV20-1 with TRBJ1-2; D unresolved. The CDR3 runs 14 residues. V was pared by 3 bases and J by 8 bases, with 19 bases between. Germline CDR1 is DFQATT and CDR2 is SNEGSKA (reference sequence). Written as DNA, the CDR3 is TGCAGTGCTAGTTTTGTAGGGAGCCCCTCGGGCTACACCTTC. This sequence encodes CSASFVGSPSGYTF.

This chain joins TRBV3-1 (or the pseudogene TRBV3-2) and TRBJ2-1; 10 positions match TRBD1. The V gene's germline CDR1 is LGHDT and CDR2 YNNKEL (reference sequence). This CDR3 is built from 15 residues. V was pared by 1 base and J by 9 bases, with 6 bases of the junction left unmatched. This CDR3 is CASSQAGQGGSEQFF. CDR3 sequence (DNA): TGTGCCAGCAGCCAAGCCGGACAGGGGGGGAGTGAGCAGTTCTTC.

The chain combines TRBV7-8 with TRBJ2-6; TRBD2 agrees at 7 bases. Germline assignment: CDR1 SGHVS and CDR2 FQNEAQ. Germline trimming cut 4 bases from V and 4 bases from J; bases unmatched to any gene: 4. The CDR3 spans 15 residues. CDR3 region: CASSSSGVGANVLTF. In nucleotides, the CDR3 is TGTGCCAGCAGCTCCAGCGGGGTCGGGGCCAACGTCCTGACTTTC. Combining the CDR3 with reference TRBV7-8 and TRBJ2-6 gives the whole variable domain GAGVSQSPRYKVAKRGQDVALRCDPISGHVSLFWYQQALGQGPEFLTYFQNEAQLDKSGLPSDRFFAERPEGSVSTLKIQRTQQEDSAVYLCASSSSGVGANVLTFGAGSRLTVL.

The chain combines TRBV7-2 with TRBJ1-2; 7 bases fit TRBD1. This CDR3 has 15 residues. The junction had 7 bases not matched to a gene; V was cut back by 1 base and J by 5 bases. The germline V gene has CDR1 SGHTA and CDR2 FQGNSA. The CDR3 loop reads CASSLVERQGYGYTF. The CDR3 nucleotides read TGTGCCAGCAGCTTAGTGGAAAGACAGGGATATGGCTACACCTTC.

This clone has only one observation. The rearrangement links TRBV6-5 to TRBJ1-5, with 7 bases lining up with TRBD1. Trimming at V came to 8 bases and at J to 0 bases, leaving 7 bases not matched to a gene. The germline gives CDR1 MNHEY, CDR2 SVGAGI. The CDR3 has 15 residues. CDR3 residues: CASGADRISNQPQHF. CDR3 sequence (DNA): TGTGCCAGCGGGGCGGACAGGATTAGCAATCAGCCCCAGCATTTT.

V is TRBV6-6 and J is TRBJ2-7; 7 nucleotides line up with TRBD1. Trimming took 6 bases from V and 6 from J; bases not matched to a gene: 8. The length of the CDR3 is 13 residues. Germline assignment: CDR1 MNHNY and CDR2 SVGAGI (reference sequence). The CDR3 is CASRQTGFSEQYV. CDR3 DNA sequence: TGTGCCAGCAGACAGACAGGGTTTAGCGAGCAGTACGTC.

This chain uses TRBV28 with TRBJ2-5; 7 bases align to TRBD2. CDR1 MDHEN and CDR2 SYDVKM come from the germline V gene. Trimming cost V 3 bases and J 2 bases; bases outside gene matches: 3. The CDR3 loop spans 14 amino acids. CDR3 sequence: CASSLQGLQETQYF. The CDR3 nucleotides are TGTGCCAGCAGTTTGCAGGGACTACAAGAGACCCAGTACTTC.

The rearrangement uses TRBV5-4 and TRBJ1-4; 8 bases are shared with TRBD1. Germline V gene data show CDR1 as SGHNT and CDR2 as YYREEE (reference sequence). The V gene end was trimmed by 4 bases and the J gene end by 4 bases; junction bases not matched to a gene: 3. The CDR3 runs to 14 residues. Here the CDR3 reads CASSDRGGNEKLFF. CDR3 sequence (DNA): TGTGCCAGCAGCGACAGGGGTGGTAATGAAAAACTGTTTTTT.